This entry describes one T cell receptor (beta chain). The antigen remains undetermined. Using immunoSEQ multiplex PCR, the repertoire was profiled, and TCRdb retains in-frame clones only, with some absent. The sample has more than 85,000 clones; about 90% are singletons. The data originate from a study of T cell responses to AZD1222 COVID-19 vaccine. Germline V gene sequence: CDR1 SEHNR, CDR2 FQNEAQ (reference sequence). This CDR3 spans 11 amino acids. Trimming removed 5 bases from V and 6 bases from J, with 8 bases in between. Study outcomes and limitations: Samples come after the peak T cell response, not at day 14. It should be noted that donors were predominantly white British and more often female, and clonal diversity was possibly underestimated. Nearly half of spike-specific TCRs reportedly target variant regions that are unmutated in the B.1.351 and B.1.1.7 variants.

The receptor was isolated from an adult in good health. The sequences come from peripheral blood, collected on day 0 of AZD1222 vaccination. J is TRBJ2-7 and V is TRBV7-9; unclear D gene. The CDR3 nucleotides are TGTGCCAGCAGCCCCTTACGCGAGCAGTACTTC. As protein: CASSPLREQYF.